This T cell receptor beta chain emerged from a study of T cell changes during pregnancy in multiple sclerosis. The germline CDR1 and CDR2 sequences are SSHAT and FNYEAQ (reference sequence). The CDR3 loop spans 17 amino acids. Trimming removed 4 bases from V and 0 bases from J, with 18 bases in between. TCRdb's table, derived via immunoSEQ multiplex PCR, lists solely in-frame clones and lacks some. This table has roughly 63,000 clones, 85% to 95% appearing once. The gene calls are TRBV7-7 and TRBJ1-2; possibly TRBD1 for D (6 bases). The source is a female donor with multiple sclerosis, enrolled in a pregnancy study. The sample consisted of CD8+ T cells from peripheral blood mononuclear cells, taken in the second trimester of pregnancy. The CDR3 DNA sequence: TGTGCCAGCAGCTCTGCTTACAGGGAGATAGCTAACTATGGCTACACCTTC. It translates to CASSSAYREIANYGYTF.